The 19 T cell receptor beta chains in this list originate from one sample, sequenced in a study of cytomegalovirus exposure and HLA in healthy donors. Primers included in the PCR were 60 Vbeta and 13 Jbeta primers. Sequenced by immunoSEQ multiplex PCR; TCRdb stores in-frame clones only, minus some. The table includes about 100,000 clones, about four fifths detected once. Sequencing was performed on PBMCs. Receptors were obtained from a man aged 30-40 years in good health and CMV-seronegative.

The gene calls are TRBV5-6 and TRBJ1-2, with no clear D. The CDR3 is 13 amino acids. CDR1 SGHDT and CDR2 YYEEEE come from the germline V gene. Trimming shortened V by 4 bases and J by 4 bases, and 11 bases separated the two germline ends. Written as DNA, the CDR3 is TGTGCCAGCAGCCCGACATTTGGCTATGGCTACACCTTC. The encoded protein is CASSPTFGYGYTF.

This clone was seen a handful of times. V gene TRBV4-1 combines with J gene TRBJ1-4; a possible D gene is TRBD1 (6 bases). Germline V gene lookup returns CDR1 MGHRA and CDR2 YSYEKL. Trimming pared 5 bases from V and 8 bases from J, leaving 30 bases between. The CDR3 totals 19 residues. The CDR3 DNA reads TGCGCCAGCAGCTACCCCCCCGTGAGGGTGGGGGCCCTAGGAGAAAAACTGTTTTTT. Protein sequence: CASSYPPVRVGALGEKLFF.

The chain has TRBV18 and TRBJ2-7, with TRBD1 matching 8 bases. This CDR3 comprises 13 residues. Germline loops: CDR1 KGHSH, CDR2 LQKENI. V shed 5 bases, J shed 0 bases, and the junction held 0 bases outside the gene matches. The DNA of the CDR3 is TGTGCCAGCTCAGGACAGGGCTCCTACGAGCAGTACTTC. Translation gives CASSGQGSYEQYF.

The chain carries TRBV18 and TRBJ2-5; 8 bases are a match to TRBD1. V trimming: 5 bases; J trimming: 5 bases; junction bases outside the gene matches: 10. The CDR3 is 15 residues long. Germline V gives CDR1 KGHSH, CDR2 LQKENI. CDR3 in amino acids: CASSDRTGSAETQYF. In DNA form, the CDR3 reads TGTGCCAGCTCAGACAGGACAGGGAGTGCGGAGACCCAGTACTTC.

This sequence joins TRBV30 and TRBJ1-3, with 9 bases matching TRBD1. This CDR3 has 16 amino acids. With 1 base clipped from V and 8 bases from J, the junction kept 12 bases outside the gene matches. Germline values: CDR1 GTSNPN, CDR2 SVGIG (reference sequence). The CDR3: CAWSGSGQGYGDTIYF. The DNA of the CDR3 is TGTGCCTGGAGTGGTTCGGGACAGGGATATGGGGACACCATATATTTT.

This chain uses TRBV19 with TRBJ2-6; 8 nucleotides line up with TRBD1. J lost 3 bases, V lost 5 bases, and 6 bases had no gene match. The CDR3 is 16 amino acids. Per the germline V gene, CDR1 is LNHDA and CDR2 is SQIVND (reference sequence). In DNA form, the CDR3 reads TGTGCCAGTAGTTCGACGACAGGGGATGGGGCCAACGTCCTGACTTTC. Protein: CASSSTTGDGANVLTF. Complete variable domain (other parts from reference TRBV19 and TRBJ2-6): DGGITQSPKYLFRKEGQNVTLSCEQNLNHDAMYWYRQDPGQGLRLIYYSQIVNDFQKGDIAEGYSVSREKKESFPLTVTSAQKNPTAFYLCASSSTTGDGANVLTFGAGSRLTVL.

The rearrangement joins TRBV29-1 to TRBJ1-3; D is perhaps TRBD1 (5 bases). The CDR3 totals 14 residues. The V and J ends lost 4 bases and 2 bases respectively, with 12 bases between them. CDR1 SQVTM and CDR2 ANQGSEA come from the germline V gene. The CDR3 sequence: CSVGQGSPGNTIYF. DNA for the CDR3: TGCAGCGTTGGTCAGGGAAGCCCTGGAAACACCATATATTTT.

This clone is a singleton in its sample. V gene TRBV19 combines with J gene TRBJ2-7; 7 nucleotides line up with TRBD1. The germline V gene has CDR1 LNHDA and CDR2 SQIVND (reference sequence). The V and J ends lost 6 bases and 4 bases, in that order; junction bases with no gene match: 18. The CDR3 runs 17 residues. The CDR3 nucleotides are TGTGCCAGTAGCAATATACGATCAGGGGGAACCAATTACGAGCAGTACTTC. It translates to CASSNIRSGGTNYEQYF.

This clone appeared once. V is TRBV2 and J is TRBJ2-1; D gene uncertain. CDR1 and CDR2 from the germline V gene are SNHLY and FYNNEI. Trimming stripped 2 bases from V and 5 bases from J, with 7 bases between. There are 13 residues in the CDR3. Here the CDR3 DNA reads TGTGCCAGCAGTGAAATACAGCACAATGAGCAGTTCTTC. This translates into CASSEIQHNEQFF.

The chain carries TRBV5-5 and TRBJ2-7, with D maybe TRBD1 (6 bases). This CDR3 is 14 amino acids long. V lost 1 base to trimming and J lost 1 base, with 9 bases between them. Germline values: CDR1 SGHKS, CDR2 YYEKEE (reference sequence). CDR3 nucleotide sequence: TGTGCCAGCAGCTTGAGGACAGCTTCCTACGAGCAGTACTTC. The encoded protein is CASSLRTASYEQYF.

This clone was counted a few times. The CDR3 sequence: CASSKGTSGRADTQYF. The CDR3 DNA reads as TGTGCCAGCAGCAAAGGGACTAGCGGGAGGGCAGATACGCAGTATTTT. The chain uses TRBV21-1 and TRBJ2-3; the table's D call, TRBD2, was not checked against the DNA. TRBV21-1 is classified as a pseudogene. CDR3 length: 16 residues.

The J gene is TRBJ2-2, the V gene TRBV7-2; D remains unclear. CDR1 is SGHTA and CDR2 is FQGNSA in the germline V gene. The CDR3 spans 16 residues. Trimming shortened V by 5 bases and J by 0 bases, and 13 bases separated the two germline ends. The CDR3 protein is CASSLSGFSNTGELFF. The CDR3 region has the DNA TGTGCCAGCAGCCTCTCCGGGTTCTCGAACACCGGGGAGCTGTTTTTT.

This chain links TRBV7-9 with TRBJ1-6; no clear D gene. The germline V gene encodes CDR1 SEHNR and CDR2 FQNEAQ (reference sequence). V lost 3 bases and J 7 bases, leaving 4 bases between the germline ends. This CDR3 region has 12 residues. The CDR3 spells CASSFPNSPLHF. CDR3 nucleotide sequence: TGTGCCAGCAGCTTTCCGAATTCACCCCTCCACTTT.

This chain uses TRBV30 with TRBJ2-1; D may be TRBD2 (6 bases). Deletions cut 1 base from V and 4 bases from J, with 11 bases between. This CDR3 has 14 residues. Germline CDR1 is GTSNPN and CDR2 is SVGIG (reference sequence). CDR3 sequence: CAWSALASYNEQFF. The CDR3 DNA reads TGTGCCTGGAGTGCCCTAGCGTCTTACAATGAGCAGTTCTTC.

The genes are TRBV18 and TRBJ2-7; perhaps TRBD1 as D (5 bases). CDR1 is KGHSH and CDR2 is LQKENI in the germline V gene. The CDR3 extends over 15 amino acids. V lost 3 bases and J lost 2, with 14 bases in between. The CDR3 is CASSPTADLTYEQYF. Here the CDR3 DNA reads TGTGCCAGCTCACCGACAGCAGATTTAACCTACGAGCAGTACTTC.

The V gene is TRBV4-3, the J gene TRBJ1-6, with D tentatively TRBD1 (5 bases). Between the trimmed V and J ends, which lost 3 bases and 7 bases, there was a span of 10 bases. This CDR3 comprises 14 residues. Germline lookup yields CDR1 LGHNA and CDR2 YSLEER. The CDR3 bases are TGCGCCAGCAGCCAGGGCCGGGGGAATTCACCCCTCCACTTT. This translates into CASSQGRGNSPLHF.

The chain links TRBV2 to TRBJ1-2; tentative D call: TRBD1 (5 bases). The V end was cut by 6 bases, the J end by 6 bases, with 17 bases between. The CDR3 has 14 residues. The germline CDR1 and CDR2 sequences are SNHLY and FYNNEI. CDR3 nucleotide sequence: TGTGCCAGCAGCGACGCCGCGGGGGTCCATGGCTACACCTTC. Translated, it gives CASSDAAGVHGYTF.

The chain links TRBV6-5 to TRBJ1-1; TRBD1 matches at 7 bases. After removal of 1 base from V and 6 bases from J, the junction contained 2 bases not matched to a gene. CDR1 and CDR2 (germline): MNHEY, SVGAGI. The CDR3 length is 13 residues. The CDR3 DNA follows: TGTGCCAGCAGTTACTTACAGGGGTCTGAAGCTTTCTTT. Translated, it gives CASSYLQGSEAFF.

This clone was recorded once. The chain has TRBV5-4 and TRBJ2-1; perhaps TRBD1 as D (6 bases). Germline V lookup: CDR1 SGHNT, CDR2 YYREEE (reference sequence). This CDR3 is 12 amino acids long. The DNA of the CDR3 is TGTGCATGGGGCAGGGGTTACAATGAGCAGTTCTTC. Protein: CAWGRGYNEQFF.